This passage covers 21 T cell receptor beta chains from one sample sequenced in a study of blood T cells in healthy people across ages. The second PCR ran about 6 to 12 cycles with a sample-barcoded 5' primer and J-beta primers. From the 5' RACE reads, TCRdb called clonotypes with MiXCR, one entry per CDR3 protein. The sample carries 2 million or so distinct CDR3 sequences, around half recorded once. Sequenced sample: blood. The receptors shown here come from a woman aged 40-49 years in good health.

The DNA of the CDR3 is TGTGCCAGCAGTCCCTCCAGGGGGTCTGGGGCCAACGTCCTGACTTTC. Protein: CASSPSRGSGANVLTF. This sequence joins TRBV7-2 and TRBJ2-6, with 7 positions matching TRBD1. The CDR3 is made up of 16 amino acids. The germline gives CDR1 SGHTA, CDR2 FQGNSA. J gave up 1 base and V 6 bases, and 6 bases lay outside the gene matches.

This chain uses TRBV7-9 with TRBJ1-6, with 7 bases aligning to TRBD1. V lost 6 bases to trimming and J lost 7 bases; unmatched junction nucleotides: 9. Germline loops: CDR1 SEHNR, CDR2 FQNEAQ (reference sequence). There are 15 residues in the CDR3. In nucleotides, the CDR3 is TGTGCCAGCAGAACAGGGGCGGGGGTGAATTCACCCCTCCACTTT. Translated, it gives CASRTGAGVNSPLHF.

The V and J genes are TRBV29-1 and TRBJ2-5; 10 bases map to TRBD1. The J call may be incorrect, as the DNA end agrees better with TRBJ2-7. The CDR3 sequence is 14 residues long. The germline CDR1 and CDR2 sequences are SQVTM and ANQGSEA. The CDR3 nucleotides are TGCAGCGTCTCTCCAACGGGGACAGGGGACGAGCAGTACTTC. Translation gives CSVSPTGTGDEQYF.

The chain links TRBV2 to TRBJ1-2, with unresolved D. This CDR3 spans 11 amino acids. The ends were cut back, 4 bases at V and 12 bases at J, with 12 bases in the middle. Germline CDR1 SNHLY, CDR2 FYNNEI. CDR3 sequence: CASSATEGHTF. In DNA, the CDR3 is TGTGCCAGCAGTGCTACGGAGGGCCACACCTTC.

The chain uses TRBV6-5 and TRBJ2-1; perhaps D is TRBD1 or TRBD2 (5 bases each). CDR3 length equals 17 residues. Per germline, CDR1 MNHEY and CDR2 SVGAGI. Trimming shortened V by 2 bases and J by 3 bases, and 17 bases separated the two germline ends. The DNA of the CDR3 is TGTGCCAGCAGTTACGGGAGAGGCAGGGCCTTCTACAATGAGCAGTTCTTC. It yields the protein CASSYGRGRAFYNEQFF.

This rearrangement joins TRBV20-1 to TRBJ1-6; the D gene is possibly TRBD1 (5 bases). From germline, CDR1 is DFQATT and CDR2 SNEGSKA (reference sequence). The V end lost 6 bases, the J end lost 6 bases, and 21 bases lay between the germline ends. The CDR3 spans 16 residues. The chain's CDR3 is CSARRGGAGSNSPLHF. For the CDR3, the DNA is TGCAGTGCCCGACGGGGGGGAGCCGGGAGTAATTCACCCCTCCACTTT.

This clonotype was counted a few times. The V call is TRBV7-8, the J call TRBJ2-4; perhaps TRBD1 as D (5 bases). Germline V gene lookup returns CDR1 SGHVS and CDR2 FQNEAQ. V shed 1 base and J shed 1 base, with 14 bases lying between them. The CDR3 sequence is 17 residues long. The CDR3 spells CASSLVGEGVAKNIQYF. In DNA, the CDR3 is TGTGCCAGCAGCTTAGTCGGCGAAGGGGTCGCCAAAAACATTCAGTACTTC.

The sample holds a few counts of this clonotype. This chain connects TRBV5-1 to TRBJ2-1; 8 nucleotides align to TRBD2. The ends lost 6 bases at V and 7 bases at J; junction bases unmatched: 9. The CDR3 runs to 14 residues. From germline, CDR1 is SGHRS and CDR2 YFSETQ. The CDR3 DNA reads as TGCGCCAGCAACCCGGGGGGGCCAAATAATGAGCAGTTCTTC. It specifies CASNPGGPNNEQFF.

The genes are TRBV5-1 and TRBJ2-1; TRBD1 aligns across 8 bases. The length of the CDR3 is 15 residues. The germline V gene has CDR1 SGHRS and CDR2 YFSETQ. Trimming removed 4 bases from V and 7 bases from J; junction bases left unmatched: 10. CDR3 residues: CASSHRQGNANEQFF. For the CDR3, the DNA is TGCGCCAGCAGCCACCGACAGGGGAACGCGAATGAGCAGTTCTTC.

A remark on this clonotype: A much bigger clone sits one base away, suggesting this may be a read error. This chain links TRBV12-3 or TRBV12-4 with TRBJ2-1; the match to TRBD2 covers 8 bases. Trimming at V came to 1 base and at J to 13 bases, leaving 12 bases not matched to a gene. This CDR3 has 15 residues. CDR3 nucleotides: TGTGCCAGCAGTTTAGTGGCTAGCGGCGGGGGGACCCAGTTCTTC. Translating gives CASSLVASGGGTQFF.

This clonotype has more than one count but fewer than ten. The chain uses TRBV27 and TRBJ2-3; 9 nucleotides align to TRBD1. Germline CDR1 and CDR2: MNHEY and SMNVEV (reference sequence). V shed 8 bases and J 0 bases; nucleotides not matched to a gene: 18. This CDR3 is built from 19 residues. The CDR3 DNA reads as TGTGCCAGCCGTACCGTCGGGACAGGGATTTTCTACAGCACAGATACGCAGTATTTT. It specifies CASRTVGTGIFYSTDTQYF.

The CDR3 spells CSARGGQPQYF. CDR3 nucleotide sequence: TGCAGTGCTAGAGGGGGACAGCCTCAGTACTTC. The genes are TRBV20-1 and TRBJ2-4, with 7 bases lining up with TRBD1. Germline trimming cut 1 base from V and 12 bases from J; bases unmatched to any gene: 3. The CDR3 extends over 11 amino acids. Germline V gene data show CDR1 as DFQATT and CDR2 as SNEGSKA (reference sequence).

This clonotype has only a few counts. This chain uses TRBV5-1 with TRBJ2-7; tentative D call: TRBD2 (5 bases). The V end lost 4 bases, the J end lost 6 bases, and 11 bases lay between the germline ends. The CDR3 spans 12 residues. In germline, CDR1 is SGHRS, CDR2 YFSETQ. The CDR3 loop is CASSPGDPEQYF. The CDR3 DNA reads as TGCGCCAGCAGCCCCGGGGATCCCGAGCAGTACTTC. Full variable domain (rest looked up from reference TRBV5-1 and TRBJ2-7): KAGVTQTPRYLIKTRGQQVTLSCSPISGHRSVSWYQQTPGQGLQFLFEYFSETQRNKGNFPGRFSGRQFSNSRSEMNVSTLELGDSALYLCASSPGDPEQYFGPGTRLTVT.

The chain uses TRBV29-1 and TRBJ1-2; 8 bases are shared with TRBD1. With V trimmed by 0 bases and J by 10 bases, 7 bases remained unmatched. The germline gives CDR1 SQVTM, CDR2 ANQGSEA. The CDR3 runs 13 residues. The CDR3 here is CSVEDPRQGHYTF. The CDR3 DNA reads as TGCAGCGTTGAAGATCCGAGACAGGGGCACTACACCTTC.

This chain connects TRBV7-9 to TRBJ2-7; no reliable D call. The CDR3 has 14 residues. The V end lost 0 bases, the J end lost 3 bases, and 9 bases lay between the germline ends. In germline, CDR1 is SEHNR, CDR2 FQNEAQ (reference sequence). CDR3 nucleotide sequence: TGTGCCAGCAGCTTAGCGCGGTCTAACTACGAGCAGTACTTC. Translating it yields CASSLARSNYEQYF.

With regard to this clonotype: A single base separates this from a much larger clone, so it may be a read error. The chain is built from TRBV7-9 and TRBJ1-2, with a possible D match to TRBD1 (6 bases). The CDR3 sequence is 16 residues long. With 5 bases removed from V and 9 bases from J, the gap between germline ends came to 25 bases. Germline assignment: CDR1 SEHNR and CDR2 FQNEAQ (reference sequence). CDR3 DNA sequence: TGTGCCAGCAGCCGACCCATACAGGGACTCGCAAGTAGCTACACCTTC. Translating it yields CASSRPIQGLASSYTF.

A single count supports this clonotype. V is TRBV24-1 and J is TRBJ2-2; 11 bases agree with TRBD2. This CDR3 contains 19 residues. V was pared by 4 bases and J by 2 bases, with 11 bases of the junction left unmatched. In germline, CDR1 is KGHDR, CDR2 SFDVKD. The CDR3 DNA is TGTGCCACCAGTGACGCTGCCCTAGCGGGGGGCTATAACACCGGGGAGCTGTTTTTT. Protein sequence: CATSDAALAGGYNTGELFF.

The CDR3, as DNA: TGTGCCAGCTCAGTAGACAGGAGGAGCTCCTATAATTCACCCCTCCACTTT. Its protein product is CASSVDRRSSYNSPLHF. The rearrangement links TRBV18 to TRBJ1-6; tentative D call: TRBD1 (6 bases). The CDR3 has 17 amino acids. The V gene's germline CDR1 is KGHSH and CDR2 LQKENI. The V end lost 5 bases, the J end lost 0 bases, and 14 bases lay between the germline ends.

The sample holds a few counts of this clonotype. The V and J genes are TRBV20-1 and TRBJ2-1; D not certain. This CDR3 is built from 15 residues. Germline lookup yields CDR1 DFQATT and CDR2 SNEGSKA (reference sequence). Trimming stripped 5 bases from V and 5 bases from J, with 19 bases between. Here the CDR3 reads CSAPRVGAYHNEQFF. As DNA, the CDR3 is TGCAGTGCTCCCCGAGTTGGAGCATATCACAATGAGCAGTTCTTC.

This rearrangement joins TRBV29-1 to TRBJ2-7, with a possible D match to TRBD2 (5 bases). The V gene's germline CDR1 is SQVTM and CDR2 ANQGSEA. The CDR3 sequence is 14 residues long. V gave up 0 bases and J gave up 2 bases, with 11 bases separating them. CDR3 amino acids: CSVEDQEEAYEQYF. DNA of the CDR3: TGCAGCGTTGAAGATCAAGAGGAGGCCTACGAGCAGTACTTC.

The chain recombines TRBV10-3 with TRBJ2-7; possibly TRBD1 for D (6 bases). Germline-derived CDR1 and CDR2 are ENHRY and SYGVKD. The CDR3 is made up of 14 amino acids. Trimming left V 1 base short and J 1 base short, with 8 bases between. The CDR3 bases are TGTGCCATCAGTGAGTACAGGGCTTCCTACGAGCAGTACTTC. This sequence encodes CAISEYRASYEQYF.